These 11 T cell receptor beta chains originate from one sample sequenced in a study of blood T cell repertoires in COVID-19. The method was immunoSEQ multiplex PCR; TCRdb's version includes in-frame clones alone and lacks a portion of them. The sample gives 310,000 or so clones, around 91% of which show up once; about 9.5% is in the top ten. Input material: PBMCs or T cells enriched from blood (not recorded which). These receptors were collected from a woman aged 40 to 50 who had recovered from COVID-19.

The chain employs TRBV7-2 and TRBJ1-1; D gene unclear. The CDR3 spans 13 residues. Looked up from germline, CDR1 is SGHTA and CDR2 is FQGNSA. Trimming stripped 1 base from V and 6 bases from J, with 9 bases between. The CDR3 protein is CASSLERWAEAFF. In DNA form, the CDR3 reads TGTGCCAGCAGCTTAGAGCGGTGGGCTGAAGCTTTCTTT.

The chain joins TRBV7-2 to TRBJ1-2; TRBD1 matches at 8 bases. The ends lost 3 bases at V and 4 bases at J; junction bases unmatched: 7. Germline V lookup: CDR1 SGHTA, CDR2 FQGNSA. This CDR3 region has 15 residues. The CDR3 spells CASSFDDRGGYGYTF. As DNA, the CDR3 is TGTGCCAGCAGCTTTGACGACAGGGGCGGCTATGGCTACACCTTC.

V and J are TRBV4-1 and TRBJ2-5; the D is unclear. The length of the CDR3 is 15 residues. The V and J ends lost 0 bases and 0 bases respectively, with 8 bases between them. The germline V gene encodes CDR1 MGHRA and CDR2 YSYEKL. This chain's CDR3 is CASSQDGQNQETQYF. The CDR3 region has the DNA TGCGCCAGCAGCCAAGATGGGCAGAACCAAGAGACCCAGTACTTC.

J is TRBJ2-1 and V is TRBV7-9, with 15 bases that match TRBD2. V trimming: 2 bases; J trimming: 7 bases; junction bases outside the gene matches: 3. CDR1 and CDR2 (germline): SEHNR, FQNEAQ (reference sequence). This CDR3 comprises 16 residues. As DNA, the CDR3 is TGTGCCAGCAGCTTAAGGACTAGCGGGAGGGGAAATGAGCAGTTCTTC. Translated: CASSLRTSGRGNEQFF.

The chain uses TRBV10-2 and TRBJ2-1, with 11 bases that match TRBD2. Trimming took 3 bases from V and 4 from J; bases not matched to a gene: 11. CDR1 and CDR2 from the germline V gene are WSHSY and SAAADI. CDR3 size: 18 residues. In nucleotides, the CDR3 is TGCGCCAGCAGTGATCAAGGGGGGACTAGCGGACCGTACAATGAGCAGTTCTTC. Its translation: CASSDQGGTSGPYNEQFF.

The chain is built from TRBV3-1 (or the pseudogene TRBV3-2) and TRBJ2-1, with TRBD2 matching 14 bases. V lost 4 bases to trimming and J lost 4 bases; unmatched junction nucleotides: 3. The V gene's germline CDR1 is LGHDT and CDR2 YNNKEL (reference sequence). The CDR3 spans 16 residues. The CDR3 protein is CASSPRTSGRYNEQFF. The CDR3 DNA is TGTGCCAGCAGCCCCCGGACTAGCGGGAGGTACAATGAGCAGTTCTTC.

This clone appeared a few times. The rearrangement joins TRBV20-1 to TRBJ2-1, with 7 bases that match TRBD1. The V segment lost 3 bases and the J segment 5 bases; nucleotides outside the gene matches: 10. This CDR3 has 15 amino acids. Germline values: CDR1 DFQATT, CDR2 SNEGSKA (reference sequence). The DNA of the CDR3 is TGCAGTGCTAGTGGGACAGACCCGACGGACAATGAGCAGTTCTTC. It is translated as CSASGTDPTDNEQFF.

The rearrangement joins TRBV25-1 to TRBJ2-1, with 8 bases identical to TRBD2. The CDR3 contains 17 residues. CDR1 is MGHDK and CDR2 is SYGVNS in the germline V gene. V lost 0 bases and J lost 3; bases outside the gene matches: 7. CDR3 sequence: CASSEYGASGFYNEQFF. The DNA of the CDR3 is TGTGCCAGCAGTGAATATGGAGCTAGCGGGTTCTACAATGAGCAGTTCTTC.

This clone is a singleton in its sample. The chain links TRBV21-1 to TRBJ2-2; TRBD2 is the table's D call, not checked against the DNA. TRBV21-1 is designated a pseudogene. This CDR3 has 16 residues. CDR3 in amino acids: CASSNYGTKNTGELFF. CDR3 nucleotide sequence: TGTGCCAGCAGCAATTACGGGACTAAAAACACCGGGGAGCTGTTTTTT.

V and J are TRBV7-3 and TRBJ2-7; D unclear. Trimming took 4 bases from V and 1 from J, leaving 8 bases between them. CDR3 length: 13 amino acids. Germline CDR1 and CDR2: SGHTA and FQGTGA. The CDR3 spells CASSSTPSYEQYF. The CDR3 DNA is TGTGCCAGCAGCTCGACTCCTTCCTACGAGCAGTACTTC.

The rearrangement joins TRBV11-2 to TRBJ1-1, with D perhaps TRBD1 (5 bases). Germline V gives CDR1 SGHAT, CDR2 FQNNGV. This CDR3 contains 13 residues. V was cut by 2 bases and J by 2 bases, with 6 bases left in between. In nucleotides, the CDR3 is TGTGCCAGCAGCTTACAGGGCAACACTGAAGCTTTCTTT. This encodes CASSLQGNTEAFF.